This entry lists 22 T cell receptor beta chains sequenced from one sample in a study of blood T cells in healthy people across ages. A second PCR of roughly 7 to 11 cycles used a sample-barcoded 5' primer and a J-beta primer mix. TCRdb redid the calling of the 5' RACE reads with MiXCR, one entry per CDR3 protein. The repertoire holds roughly 800,000 distinct CDR3 sequences, about 53% seen once, with approximately 40% in the top ten. Sequenced: blood. The receptors derive from an elderly man in good health.

The V and J genes are TRBV6-5 and TRBJ2-1, with D unclear. Trimming pared 6 bases from V and 10 bases from J, leaving 10 bases between. This CDR3 has 11 amino acids. Germline V gene lookup returns CDR1 MNHEY and CDR2 SVGAGI. The CDR3 sequence: CASSRNREQFF. In DNA, the CDR3 is TGTGCCAGCAGCCGAAATAGAGAGCAGTTCTTC.

This clonotype was detected only a few times. This chain uses TRBV7-9 with TRBJ1-2; 8 bases align to TRBD1. V shed 0 bases, J shed 3 bases, and the junction held 3 bases outside the gene matches. The CDR3 totals 15 residues. Germline V gene data show CDR1 as SEHNR and CDR2 as FQNEAQ (reference sequence). The CDR3 bases are TGTGCCAGCAGCTTAGCGGCAGGGGGCGACTATGGCTACACCTTC. Translated: CASSLAAGGDYGYTF.

Only one count was recorded for this clonotype. The chain has TRBV24-1 and TRBJ1-2, with D maybe TRBD1 (5 bases). The V end lost 5 bases, the J end lost 0 bases, and 6 bases lay between the germline ends. The CDR3 is 13 residues long. Germline loops: CDR1 KGHDR, CDR2 SFDVKD. The CDR3 DNA sequence: TGTGCCACCAGTGGGACACCTAACTATGGCTACACCTTC. This gives the protein CATSGTPNYGYTF.

The chain couples TRBV7-2 to TRBJ2-1; D is uncertain. V was cut by 3 bases and J by 5 bases, with 8 bases left in between. This CDR3 region has 13 residues. The germline CDR1 and CDR2 sequences are SGHTA and FQGNSA. The CDR3 loop reads CASSFSRNNEQFF. The DNA for the CDR3 is TGTGCCAGCAGCTTTTCACGGAACAATGAGCAGTTCTTC.

This sequence joins TRBV5-6 and TRBJ1-2; TRBD1 is a possible D gene (6 bases). CDR1 and CDR2 (germline): SGHDT, YYEEEE. This CDR3 comprises 14 residues. V was trimmed by 3 bases and J by 6 bases, leaving 15 bases between them. CDR3 nucleotide sequence: TGTGCCAGCAGCTGGGGCTCAGGGGTGGATGGCTACACCTTC. This translates into CASSWGSGVDGYTF.

The chain combines TRBV2 with TRBJ2-3, with TRBD2 matching 12 bases. There are 14 residues in the CDR3. With 6 bases clipped from V and 7 bases from J, the junction kept 5 bases outside the gene matches. CDR1 and CDR2 from the germline V gene are SNHLY and FYNNEI. CDR3 in amino acids: CASRGLAGRHTQYF. CDR3 coding DNA: TGTGCCAGCAGAGGACTAGCGGGAAGACATACGCAGTATTTT.

This clonotype was counted a single time. This sequence joins TRBV2 and TRBJ1-5; unclear D gene. CDR1 SNHLY and CDR2 FYNNEI come from the germline V gene. V was pared by 0 bases and J by 4 bases, with 10 bases between. This CDR3 has 15 amino acids. DNA of the CDR3: TGTGCCAGCAGTGAAGCGCTCGGTGAGAATCAGCCCCAGCATTTT. As protein: CASSEALGENQPQHF. Full variable domain (missing parts from reference TRBV2 and TRBJ1-5): EPEVTQTPSHQVTQMGQEVILRCVPISNHLYFYWYRQILGQKVEFLVSFYNNEISEKSEIFDDQFSVERPDGSNFTLKIRSTKLEDSAMYFCASSEALGENQPQHFGDGTRLSIL.

This clonotype was found a few times. J is TRBJ2-7 and V is TRBV18; 8 nucleotides agree with TRBD2. V dropped 2 bases and J dropped 2; count of bases not matched to a gene: 5. The length of the CDR3 is 15 residues. In germline, CDR1 is KGHSH, CDR2 LQKENI. The CDR3 protein is CASSPKLAEPYEQYF. CDR3 bases: TGTGCCAGCTCACCAAAACTAGCGGAGCCCTACGAGCAGTACTTC.

J is TRBJ2-3 and V is TRBV4-1, with 12 bases identical to TRBD2. Germline V CDR1 and CDR2: MGHRA, YSYEKL. The CDR3 covers 16 residues. With V trimmed by 1 base and J by 5 bases, 4 bases remained unmatched. CDR3 bases: TGCGCCAGCAGCCAAGGTCCTAGCGGGAGGGGAGATACGCAGTATTTT. It is translated as CASSQGPSGRGDTQYF.

The chain couples TRBV3-1 to TRBJ2-1, with D maybe TRBD2 (5 bases). CDR1 is LGHDT and CDR2 is YNNKEL in the germline V gene (reference sequence). Trimming cost V 6 bases and J 7 bases, with 10 bases left between them. This CDR3 comprises 12 residues. CDR3 bases: TGTGCCAGCAGGGGGTGGAGGAATGAGCAGTTCTTC. Amino acid sequence: CASRGWRNEQFF.

The chain couples TRBV20-1 to TRBJ2-7; tentative D call: TRBD2 (6 bases). Germline CDR1 and CDR2: DFQATT and SNEGSKA (reference sequence). CDR3 length: 14 residues. The germline V and J ends were trimmed by 1 base and 6 bases, with 16 bases remaining between them. The CDR3: CSARASSPEGEQYF. The CDR3, as DNA: TGCAGTGCTAGAGCGTCCAGCCCGGAGGGCGAGCAGTACTTC.

The chain carries TRBV28 and TRBJ1-4, with D unresolved. The CDR3 consists of 14 residues. The germline CDR1 and CDR2 sequences are MDHEN and SYDVKM. Between the trimmed V and J ends, which lost 2 bases and 3 bases, there was a span of 7 bases. The CDR3 loop is CASSLIGSNEKLFF. In DNA, the CDR3 is TGTGCCAGCAGTTTAATTGGTTCTAATGAAAAACTGTTTTTT.

This clonotype has a handful of counts. This chain uses TRBV2 with TRBJ1-1; possibly TRBD1 for D (6 bases). CDR1 and CDR2 from the germline V gene are SNHLY and FYNNEI. This CDR3 region has 13 residues. Trimming shortened V by 6 bases and J by 0 bases, and 8 bases separated the two germline ends. Here the CDR3 DNA reads TGTGCCAGCAGGGACAGTATGAACACTGAAGCTTTCTTT. Its protein product is CASRDSMNTEAFF.

CDR3 in amino acids: CASSLAPAVNEQYF. The CDR3 nucleotides are TGTGCCAGCAGCTTAGCCCCGGCGGTGAATGAGCAGTACTTC. The V call is TRBV7-2, the J call TRBJ2-7; D is unclear. The germline CDR1 and CDR2 sequences are SGHTA and FQGNSA. V was trimmed by 0 bases and J by 7 bases, leaving 13 bases between them. The CDR3 is 14 amino acids.

This clonotype was seen more than once but under ten times. This chain connects TRBV7-3 to TRBJ2-5; D uncertain. The CDR3 contains 13 residues. Trimming pared 5 bases from V and 1 base from J, leaving 8 bases between. Germline assignment: CDR1 SGHTA and CDR2 FQGTGA. CDR3 region: CASSLSFQETQYF. Here the CDR3 DNA reads TGTGCCAGCAGCCTTTCCTTCCAAGAGACCCAGTACTTC. The variable domain in full, completed from reference TRBV7-3 and TRBJ2-5, reads GAGVSQTPSNKVTEKGKYVELRCDPISGHTALYWYRQSLGQGPEFLIYFQGTGAADDSGLPNDRFFAVRPEGSVSTLKIQRTERGDSAVYLCASSLSFQETQYFGPGTRLLVL.

V and J are TRBV27 and TRBJ2-1, with 7 positions matching TRBD1. V shed 6 bases and J 2 bases; nucleotides not matched to a gene: 4. The CDR3 is 14 residues long. Looked up from germline, CDR1 is MNHEY and CDR2 is SMNVEV (reference sequence). CDR3 sequence reads: CASRPGQPYNEQFF. In DNA, the CDR3 is TGTGCCAGCAGGCCGGGACAGCCCTACAATGAGCAGTTCTTC.

This chain joins TRBV7-2 and TRBJ2-3; D gene uncertain. The germline CDR1 and CDR2 sequences are SGHTA and FQGNSA. The CDR3 runs to 15 residues. V lost 5 bases and J 2 bases, leaving 14 bases between the germline ends. The CDR3 DNA is TGTGCCAGCAGCCCGCTTCTACTGCCCACAGATACGCAGTATTTT. Its translation: CASSPLLLPTDTQYF.

There are a few counts of this clonotype. The chain employs TRBV27 and TRBJ2-1; D call uncertain. This CDR3 is 11 amino acids long. The V end lost 6 bases, the J end lost 13 bases, and 13 bases lay between the germline ends. Germline CDR1 is MNHEY and CDR2 is SMNVEV (reference sequence). The DNA for the CDR3 is TGTGCCAGCAGGAGCCAGCTCGTTCAGTTCTTC. It yields the protein CASRSQLVQFF.

The CDR3 coding sequence is TGTGCCAGCAGTACAGGGATTTTTTACAATGAGCAGTTCTTC. Amino acids: CASSTGIFYNEQFF. The chain joins TRBV5-5 to TRBJ2-1, with D maybe TRBD1 (6 bases). From germline, CDR1 is SGHKS and CDR2 YYEKEE (reference sequence). Trimming shortened V by 5 bases and J by 4 bases, and 13 bases separated the two germline ends. The CDR3 has 14 residues. The complete variable domain, with remaining parts taken from reference TRBV5-5 and TRBJ2-1, reads DAGVTQSPTHLIKTRGQQVTLRCSPISGHKSVSWYQQVLGQGPQFIFQYYEKEERGRGNFPDRFSARQFPNYSSELNVNALLLGDSALYLCASSTGIFYNEQFFGPGTRLTVL.

This clonotype was detected only a few times. The chain recombines TRBV7-8 with TRBJ2-1, with 7 positions matching TRBD1. Germline V gene sequence: CDR1 SGHVS, CDR2 FQNEAQ. The CDR3 spans 15 residues. V was clipped by 5 bases and J by 4 bases; unmatched bases: 8. This CDR3 is CASSPQGTGYNEQFF. CDR3 nucleotides: TGTGCCAGCAGCCCACAGGGGACGGGATACAATGAGCAGTTCTTC.

CDR3 loop: CASSVEGWTKTQYF. Written as DNA, the CDR3 is TGTGCCAGCAGCGTAGAGGGGTGGACGAAGACCCAGTACTTC. V is TRBV9 and J is TRBJ2-5; possible D gene TRBD1, 5 bases. With 0 bases removed from V and 6 bases from J, the gap between germline ends came to 12 bases. Germline V gene sequence: CDR1 SGDLS, CDR2 YYNGEE. The CDR3 has 14 amino acids.

This chain joins TRBV11-1 and TRBJ2-5; the D gene is possibly TRBD1 (5 bases). Trimming pared 0 bases from V and 5 bases from J, leaving 13 bases between. This CDR3 has 15 amino acids. Germline CDR1 SGHAT, CDR2 FQDESV (reference sequence). In DNA, the CDR3 is TGTGCCAGCAGCTTAGCCTCAGGGATGCATGAGACCCAGTACTTC. Translation: CASSLASGMHETQYF.